Listed below are T cell receptor beta chains from one sample, sequenced in a study of CD8 T cells in Susac syndrome. TCRdb reprocessed the immunoSEQ multiplex PCR reads via MiXCR and lists one record per CDR3 protein. Of about 140,000 distinct CDR3 sequences in the sample, roughly 95% were seen once. The sequenced sample was CD4+ T cells from PBMCs. These receptor sequences come from a human donor with multiple sclerosis. Each CDR3 is given with its conserved first and last residue. D genes are given only for firm matches. Some rows have no size entry. The others give once, few or many, or a class for an expanded clone.

CDR3 length: 14
clone size: -
D gene: -
J gene: TRBJ2-5
V gene: TRBV4-1
CDR3 DNA: TGCGCCAGCAGCCATATCTTATCTGGCGAGACCCAGTACTTC
CDR3 protein: CASSHILSGETQYF

CDR3 length: 17
clone size: once
D gene: TRBD2
J gene: TRBJ2-3
V gene: TRBV2
CDR3 DNA: TGTGCCAGCAGAGCCCTCGGACTAGCGGGAAGCACAGATACGCAGTATTTT
CDR3 protein: CASRALGLAGSTDTQYF

CDR3 length: 16
clone size: -
D gene: -
J gene: TRBJ2-1
V gene: TRBV7-8
CDR3 DNA: TGTGCCAGCAGCCCCCCGACAGTGAGCTCCTACAATGAGCAGTTCTTC
CDR3 protein: CASSPPTVSSYNEQFF

CDR3 length: 12
clone size: -
D gene: -
J gene: TRBJ2-3
V gene: TRBV29-1
CDR3 DNA: TGCAGCGAAGGCAGGGGCACAGATACGCAGTATTTT
CDR3 protein: CSEGRGTDTQYF

CDR3 length: 15
clone size: once
D gene: -
J gene: TRBJ1-2
V gene: TRBV2
CDR3 DNA: TGTGCCAGCAGTGAACGGAGGGGGGCGGGTCATGGCTACACCTTC
CDR3 protein: CASSERRGAGHGYTF

CDR3 length: 15
clone size: -
D gene: -
J gene: TRBJ1-1
V gene: TRBV12-3/TRBV12-4
CDR3 DNA: TGTGCCAGCAGCGACCTCAGGGCCCCGAACACTGAAGCTTTCTTT
CDR3 protein: CASSDLRAPNTEAFF

CDR3 length: 14
clone size: -
D gene: TRBD1
J gene: TRBJ1-1
V gene: TRBV13
CDR3 DNA: TGTGCCAGCAGCATCCGGGACAGGGGATTAAGAGCTTTCTTT
CDR3 protein: CASSIRDRGLRAFF

CDR3 length: 16
clone size: -
D gene: TRBD1
J gene: TRBJ2-5
V gene: TRBV7-9
CDR3 DNA: TGTGCCAGCAGCTTAATGAGACAGGGGGCACGAGAGACCCAGTACTTC
CDR3 protein: CASSLMRQGARETQYF

CDR3 length: 14
clone size: -
D gene: -
J gene: TRBJ2-6
V gene: TRBV5-4
CDR3 DNA: TGTGCCAGCAGCCTGGATGCTGGGGCCAACGTCCTGACTTTC
CDR3 protein: CASSLDAGANVLTF

CDR3 length: 11
clone size: once
D gene: -
J gene: TRBJ2-7
V gene: TRBV29-1
CDR3 DNA: TGCAGCGCCTCCGCCTCCTACGAGCAGTACTTC
CDR3 protein: CSASASYEQYF

CDR3 length: 13
clone size: -
D gene: -
J gene: TRBJ1-2
V gene: TRBV20-1
CDR3 DNA: TGCAGTGCAGCCGACCCTGGGGACTATGGCTACACCTTC
CDR3 protein: CSAADPGDYGYTF

CDR3 length: 13
clone size: -
D gene: TRBD2
J gene: TRBJ2-7
V gene: TRBV20-1
CDR3 DNA: TGCAGTGCTAAAGGACTAGCGGTCGACGAGCAGTACTTC
CDR3 protein: CSAKGLAVDEQYF

CDR3 length: 17
clone size: -
D gene: -
J gene: TRBJ1-6
V gene: TRBV20-1
CDR3 DNA: TGCAGTGCTAGAGATCAAAGTCTTGGGAAGATAGATTCACCCCTCCACTTT
CDR3 protein: CSARDQSLGKIDSPLHF

CDR3 length: 14
clone size: -
D gene: -
J gene: TRBJ1-3
V gene: TRBV5-1
CDR3 DNA: TGCGCCAGCAGCTCGGCCGGGACAGGAAACACCATATATTTT
CDR3 protein: CASSSAGTGNTIYF

CDR3 length: 12
clone size: -
D gene: -
J gene: TRBJ1-1
V gene: TRBV29-1
CDR3 DNA: TGCAGCGTTGGCTCCCAGTACACTGAAGCTTTCTTT
CDR3 protein: CSVGSQYTEAFF

CDR3 length: 13
clone size: -
D gene: -
J gene: TRBJ2-2
V gene: TRBV5-1
CDR3 DNA: TGCGCCAGCAGCTTGGCTGCTGTCGGGGAGCTGTTTTTT
CDR3 protein: CASSLAAVGELFF

CDR3 length: 14
clone size: -
D gene: TRBD1
J gene: TRBJ2-7
V gene: TRBV9
CDR3 DNA: TGTGCCAGCAGCGTAAAGGGGGCGTTCCACGAGCAGTACTTC
CDR3 protein: CASSVKGAFHEQYF

CDR3 length: 15
clone size: -
D gene: -
J gene: TRBJ1-2
V gene: TRBV7-9
CDR3 DNA: TGTGCCAGCAGCCCCTACAGGGAGGCGGACTATGGCTACACCTTC
CDR3 protein: CASSPYREADYGYTF

CDR3 length: 14
clone size: -
D gene: -
J gene: TRBJ1-2
V gene: TRBV6-5
CDR3 DNA: TGTGCCAGCAGGTCGGCAGTTAGGGGCTATGGCTACACCTTC
CDR3 protein: CASRSAVRGYGYTF

CDR3 length: 14
clone size: -
D gene: -
J gene: TRBJ2-3
V gene: TRBV9
CDR3 DNA: TGTGCCAGCAGCGTAGGCATGGGGACAGATACGCAGTATTTT
CDR3 protein: CASSVGMGTDTQYF

CDR3 length: 14
clone size: -
D gene: -
J gene: TRBJ2-3
V gene: TRBV9
CDR3 DNA: TGTGCCAGCAGCCCCGAGATTGGGGCAGATACGCAGTATTTT
CDR3 protein: CASSPEIGADTQYF

CDR3 length: 14
clone size: -
D gene: -
J gene: TRBJ1-6
V gene: TRBV7-9
CDR3 DNA: TGTGCCAGCAGCTTAGGGCGGGATAATTCACCCCTCCACTTT
CDR3 protein: CASSLGRDNSPLHF

CDR3 length: 14
clone size: -
D gene: -
J gene: TRBJ1-1
V gene: TRBV20-1
CDR3 DNA: TGCAGTGCCCCGCCGTCCGGCCGGAACCGAGAAGCTTTCTTT
CDR3 protein: CSAPPSGRNREAFF

CDR3 length: 16
clone size: -
D gene: -
J gene: TRBJ2-5
V gene: TRBV7-2
CDR3 DNA: TGTGCCAGCAGCTTACACGGGAACTTGTACCAAGAGACCCAGTACTTC
CDR3 protein: CASSLHGNLYQETQYF

CDR3 length: 17
clone size: -
D gene: -
J gene: TRBJ1-2
V gene: TRBV28
CDR3 DNA: TGTGCCAGCAGTTTATTCTCGACAGCTCCTGGAGGCTATGGCTACACCTTC
CDR3 protein: CASSLFSTAPGGYGYTF

CDR3 length: 12
clone size: -
D gene: -
J gene: TRBJ2-1
V gene: TRBV12-3/TRBV12-4
CDR3 DNA: TGTGCCAGCAGTTTGAACTCAGGTGAGCAGTTCTTC
CDR3 protein: CASSLNSGEQFF

CDR3 length: 14
clone size: once
D gene: -
J gene: TRBJ2-3
V gene: TRBV11-2
CDR3 DNA: TGTGCCAGCAGCGTACATGGGGCCACAGATACGCAGTATTTT
CDR3 protein: CASSVHGATDTQYF